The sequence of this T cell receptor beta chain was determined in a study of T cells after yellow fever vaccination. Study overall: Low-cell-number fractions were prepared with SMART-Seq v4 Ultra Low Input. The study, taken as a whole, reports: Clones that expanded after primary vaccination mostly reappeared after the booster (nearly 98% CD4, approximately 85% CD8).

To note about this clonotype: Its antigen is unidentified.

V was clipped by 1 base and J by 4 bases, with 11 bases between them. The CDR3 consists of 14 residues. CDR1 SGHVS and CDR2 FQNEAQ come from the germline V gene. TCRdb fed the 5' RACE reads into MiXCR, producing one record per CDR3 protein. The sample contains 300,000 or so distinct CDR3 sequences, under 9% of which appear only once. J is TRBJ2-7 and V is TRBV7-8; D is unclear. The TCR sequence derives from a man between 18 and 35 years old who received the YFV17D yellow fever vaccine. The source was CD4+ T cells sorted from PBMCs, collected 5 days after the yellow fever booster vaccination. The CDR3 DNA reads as TGTGCCAGCAGCTTAGTTGTGGGGTGGTACGAGCAGTACTTC. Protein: CASSLVVGWYEQYF.